The rows below give T cell receptor beta chains drawn from one sample of a study of T cell repertoires in cytomegalovirus infection. In TCRdb, the reads were re-called with MiXCR into one record per CDR3 protein. The data hold some 180,000 distinct CDR3 sequences, with roughly 15% observed a single time. The specimen sequenced was CD8+ T cells from PBMCs. The source of these receptors is a human donor in good health (CMV status not recorded). Some clones in this sample may be carry-over from other donors' samples. Both conserved end residues are part of each CDR3. The D gene is left open where the match is weak. Rows may omit the clone size; those that give it use once, few, many or a size class.

clone_size | d_call | j_call | v_call | cdr3_aa | cdr3_nt
NA | TRBD1 | TRBJ1-1 | TRBV5-8 | CASSLPGQGTFTEAFF | TGTGCCAGCAGCTTACCGGGACAGGGTACGTTCACTGAAGCTTTCTTT
many | TRBD1 | TRBJ1-4 | TRBV7-8 | CASSPTGGREKLFF | TGTGCCAGCAGCCCCACAGGGGGCAGGGAAAAACTGTTTTTT
once | NA | TRBJ1-1 | TRBV6-2/TRBV6-3 | CASSYIQVGVETEAFF | TGTGCCAGCAGTTACATCCAGGTTGGGGTAGAGACTGAAGCTTTCTTT
NA | TRBD2 | TRBJ2-7 | TRBV7-2 | CASSLELAGAYEQYF | TGTGCCAGCAGCTTAGAACTAGCGGGTGCCTACGAGCAGTACTTC
few | TRBD1 | TRBJ2-2 | TRBV14 | CASSQDGTGETGELFF | TGTGCCAGCAGCCAAGACGGGACAGGGGAAACCGGGGAGCTGTTTTTT
NA | NA | TRBJ2-7 | TRBV7-6 | CASSVNYEQYF | TGTGCCAGCAGCGTTAACTACGAGCAGTACTTC
few | TRBD1 | TRBJ2-7 | TRBV6-6 | CASRPGTGIYEQYF | TGTGCCAGCAGACCCGGGACAGGGATATACGAGCAGTACTTC
many | NA | TRBJ1-1 | TRBV7-9 | CASTPPIRPEAFF | TGTGCCAGCACCCCTCCGATTCGGCCTGAAGCTTTCTTT
many | TRBD2 | TRBJ2-3 | TRBV7-8 | CASSLGTSGAPTDTQYF | TGTGCCAGCAGCTTAGGGACTAGCGGAGCCCCCACAGATACGCAGTATTTT
few | NA | TRBJ1-1 | TRBV28 | CASSLSVDSTEAFF | TGTGCCAGCAGTCTCTCAGTGGACAGCACTGAAGCTTTCTTT
NA | TRBD2 | TRBJ2-1 | TRBV7-9 | CASSLLAGGFNEQFF | TGTGCCAGCAGCTTACTAGCGGGGGGTTTTAATGAGCAGTTCTTC
few | NA | TRBJ2-1 | TRBV28 | CASSVVGMHAEQFF | TGTGCCAGCAGCGTGGTAGGGATGCACGCTGAGCAGTTCTTC
few | NA | TRBJ2-3 | TRBV7-2 | CAINGWGHPGNTQYF | TGTGCCATCAATGGGTGGGGGCACCCCGGGAATACGCAGTATTTT
NA | TRBD1 | TRBJ2-1 | TRBV4-2 | CASSQDYSGQSPTHEQFF | TGTGCCAGCAGCCAAGATTACTCGGGACAGTCCCCTACCCATGAGCAGTTCTTC
NA | TRBD2 | TRBJ2-7 | TRBV28 | CASSSGLVTYEQYF | TGTGCCAGCAGCTCGGGACTAGTGACCTACGAGCAGTACTTC
NA | NA | TRBJ1-2 | TRBV7-9 | CASSWTGNSNYGYTF | TGTGCCAGCAGCTGGACGGGCAACTCTAACTATGGCTACACCTTC
NA | NA | TRBJ1-5 | TRBV5-6 | CASSLYVIGMSNQPQHF | TGTGCCAGCAGCTTGTACGTTATAGGGATGAGCAATCAGCCCCAGCATTTT
NA | TRBD1 | TRBJ1-5 | TRBV28 | CASSPQGAGNQPQHF | TGTGCCAGCAGTCCACAGGGGGCAGGCAATCAGCCCCAGCATTTT
few | TRBD2 | TRBJ2-1 | TRBV29-1 | CSVEGGREGSYNEQFF | TGCAGCGTTGAAGGAGGAAGGGAGGGCTCCTACAATGAGCAGTTCTTC
NA | TRBD2 | TRBJ2-1 | TRBV7-7 | CASSLERGGGYNEQFF | TGTGCTAGCAGCTTGGAGCGGGGGGGCGGCTACAATGAGCAGTTCTTC
NA | TRBD1 | TRBJ1-2 | TRBV11-2 | CASSLWTGINYGYTF | TGTGCCAGCAGCTTATGGACAGGGATTAACTATGGCTACACCTTC
NA | TRBD2 | TRBJ2-7 | TRBV12-3/TRBV12-4 | CASSFEGGYYEQYF | TGTGCCAGCTCCTTTGAGGGAGGGTACTACGAGCAGTACTTC
few | TRBD1 | TRBJ2-7 | TRBV7-9 | CASSPSDRAYEQYF | TGTGCCAGCAGCCCGTCCGACAGGGCCTACGAGCAGTACTTC
few | NA | TRBJ2-7 | TRBV20-1 | CSARSLGAAYEQYF | TGCAGTGCTAGAAGCTTGGGGGCTGCCTACGAGCAGTACTTC
NA | NA | TRBJ2-3 | TRBV4-1 | CASSLLTSTDTQYF | TGCGCCAGCAGCCTCCTCACAAGCACAGATACGCAGTATTTT
few | TRBD1 | TRBJ2-5 | TRBV11-3 | CASSATGGDWETQYF | TGTGCCAGCAGCGCGACAGGGGGCGATTGGGAGACCCAGTACTTC
few | NA | TRBJ2-7 | TRBV28 | CASSRQTYEQYF | TGTGCCAGCAGTCGACAGACCTACGAGCAGTACTTC
few | NA | TRBJ2-1 | TRBV7-6 | CASSLGTPASYNEQFF | TGTGCCAGCAGCCTGGGGACGCCCGCCTCCTACAATGAGCAGTTCTTC
NA | TRBD2 | TRBJ2-3 | TRBV20-1 | CSARDQAGTSSTDTQYF | TGCAGTGCTAGAGATCAAGCGGGGACCTCTAGCACAGATACGCAGTATTTT
NA | TRBD1 | TRBJ1-5 | TRBV12-3/TRBV12-4 | CASSLPQGLGQPQHF | TGTGCCAGCAGTCTCCCACAGGGGCTTGGTCAGCCCCAGCATTTT
NA | TRBD1 | TRBJ1-2 | TRBV6-2/TRBV6-3 | CARSYSIWTGGDGYTF | TGTGCCCGCAGTTACTCGATATGGACAGGGGGCGATGGCTACACCTTC
NA | NA | TRBJ2-2 | TRBV11-2 | CASSLYASNTGELFF | TGTGCCAGCAGCCTTTACGCATCGAACACCGGGGAGCTGTTTTTT
NA | TRBD2 | TRBJ2-3 | TRBV7-6 | CASSLALAGGQMDTQYF | TGTGCCAGCAGCTTAGCGCTAGCGGGGGGCCAGATGGATACGCAGTATTTT
NA | NA | TRBJ2-7 | TRBV7-3 | CASSFIIGPYEQYF | TGTGCCAGCAGCTTCATCATCGGCCCCTACGAGCAGTACTTC
few | NA | TRBJ1-1 | TRBV7-9 | CASSLPGGTTEAFF | TGTGCCAGCAGCTTGCCGGGGGGCACCACTGAAGCTTTCTTT
few | NA | TRBJ2-7 | TRBV5-6 | CASSVDTRYEQYF | TGTGCCAGCAGCGTCGACACTCGCTACGAGCAGTACTTC
NA | NA | TRBJ1-5 | TRBV6-1 | CASKVPIGNQPQHF | TGTGCCAGCAAGGTCCCAATTGGCAATCAGCCCCAGCATTTT
NA | NA | TRBJ2-5 | TRBV6-2/TRBV6-3 | CASSLTELQETQYF | TGTGCCAGCAGTTTAACAGAGCTCCAAGAGACCCAGTACTTC
NA | NA | TRBJ2-2 | TRBV7-1 | CASSRTAVSFF | TGTGCCAGCAGCCGCACAGCGGTATCCTTTTTT
NA | NA | TRBJ2-3 | TRBV6-2/TRBV6-3 | CASSSQKRDTQYF | TGTGCCAGCAGCTCTCAAAAACGGGATACGCAGTATTTT
few | NA | TRBJ1-1 | TRBV7-6 | CASSLGGTLSPNNAFF | TGTGCCAGCAGCTTAGGAGGGACGCTTAGCCCCAACAATGCTTTCTTT
NA | NA | TRBJ2-1 | TRBV5-1 | CASSLYGGSYNEQFF | TGCGCCAGCAGCTTGTATGGGGGTTCCTACAATGAGCAGTTCTTC
many | TRBD1 | TRBJ1-5 | TRBV7-9 | CASSSGQGNQPQHF | TGTGCCAGCAGCTCAGGACAGGGTAATCAGCCCCAGCATTTT
few | TRBD1 | TRBJ2-1 | TRBV9 | CASSEQGSYNEQFF | TGTGCCAGCAGCGAACAGGGGTCCTACAATGAGCAGTTCTTC
NA | NA | TRBJ2-3 | TRBV10-2 | CASSDGGIVGDTQYF | TGCGCCAGCAGTGATGGTGGGATTGTTGGAGATACGCAGTATTTT
few | NA | TRBJ2-2 | TRBV5-6 | CASRDLAGELFF | TGTGCCAGCAGGGATTTGGCCGGGGAGCTGTTTTTT
NA | NA | TRBJ1-4 | TRBV12-3/TRBV12-4 | CASSLTPGEKLFF | TGTGCCAGCAGTTTGACCCCCGGGGAAAAACTGTTTTTT
NA | NA | TRBJ1-4 | TRBV14 | CASSPAQGHDEKLFF | TGTGCCAGCAGCCCGGCCCAGGGACATGATGAAAAACTGTTTTTT
few | NA | TRBJ2-1 | TRBV6-1 | CASSQIHNEQFF | TGTGCCAGCAGTCAAATTCACAATGAGCAGTTCTTC
few | TRBD1 | TRBJ1-5 | TRBV29-1 | CSPMGQGVSALGQPQHF | TGCAGCCCGATGGGACAGGGAGTAAGCGCCCTGGGTCAGCCCCAGCATTTT
few | TRBD2 | TRBJ2-3 | TRBV6-2/TRBV6-3 | CASSSILAGVTDTQYF | TGTGCCAGCAGTTCCATCCTAGCGGGCGTCACAGATACGCAGTATTTT
few | NA | TRBJ2-7 | TRBV6-1 | CAMRPEMGTEQYF | TGTGCCATGCGACCCGAAATGGGGACAGAGCAGTACTTC
NA | NA | TRBJ1-2 | TRBV6-2/TRBV6-3 | CASSPRQISYTF | TGTGCCAGCAGTCCTCGACAGATCAGCTACACCTTC
NA | NA | TRBJ2-7 | TRBV6-1 | CASSEGRGGYETASSSYEQYF | TGTGCCAGCAGTGAAGGAAGGGGGGGCTACGAAACAGCTTCTTCTTCCTACGAGCAGTACTTC